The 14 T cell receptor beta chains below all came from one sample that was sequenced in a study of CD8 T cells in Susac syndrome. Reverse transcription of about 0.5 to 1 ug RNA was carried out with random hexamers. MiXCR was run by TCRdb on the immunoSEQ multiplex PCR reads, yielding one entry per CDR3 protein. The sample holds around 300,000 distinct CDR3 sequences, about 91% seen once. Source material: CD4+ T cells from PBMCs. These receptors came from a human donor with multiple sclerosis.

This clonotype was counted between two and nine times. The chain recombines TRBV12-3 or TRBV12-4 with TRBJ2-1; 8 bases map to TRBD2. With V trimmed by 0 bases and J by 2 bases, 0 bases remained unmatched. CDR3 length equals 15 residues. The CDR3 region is CASSLASGAYNEQFF. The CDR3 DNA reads TGTGCCAGCAGTTTAGCTAGCGGGGCCTACAATGAGCAGTTCTTC.

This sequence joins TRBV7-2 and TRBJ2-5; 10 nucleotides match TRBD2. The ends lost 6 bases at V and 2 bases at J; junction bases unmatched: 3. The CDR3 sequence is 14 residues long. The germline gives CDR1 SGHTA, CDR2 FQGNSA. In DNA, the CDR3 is TGTGCCAGCAGACGACTAGCGGGTCAAGAGACCCAGTACTTC. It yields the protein CASRRLAGQETQYF.

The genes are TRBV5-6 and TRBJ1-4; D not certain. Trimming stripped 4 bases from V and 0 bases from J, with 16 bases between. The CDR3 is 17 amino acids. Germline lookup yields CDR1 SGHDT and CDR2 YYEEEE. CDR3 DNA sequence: TGTGCCAGCAGCATACTCGGACGGAGTGCAACTAATGAAAAACTGTTTTTT. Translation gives CASSILGRSATNEKLFF.

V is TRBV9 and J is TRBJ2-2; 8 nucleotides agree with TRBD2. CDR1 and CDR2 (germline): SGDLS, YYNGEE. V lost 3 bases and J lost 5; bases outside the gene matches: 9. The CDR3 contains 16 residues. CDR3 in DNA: TGTGCCAGCAGCGCAGCCATAGCGGGAAGTACCGGGGAGCTGTTTTTT. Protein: CASSAAIAGSTGELFF. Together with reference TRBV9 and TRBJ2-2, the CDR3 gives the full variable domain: DSGVTQTPKHLITATGQRVTLRCSPRSGDLSVYWYQQSLDQGLQFLIQYYNGEERAKGNILERFSAQQFPDLHSELNLSSLELGDSALYFCASSAAIAGSTGELFFGEGSRLTVL.

CDR3 region: CASSGRSGGYNEQFF. The CDR3 DNA reads as TGTGCCAGCAGCGGACGTAGCGGGGGTTACAATGAGCAGTTCTTC. The rearrangement uses TRBV11-3 and TRBJ2-1, with 9 nucleotides matching TRBD2. CDR3 length: 15 amino acids. Germline V gene data show CDR1 as SGHNT and CDR2 as YENEEA. With V trimmed by 5 bases and J by 4 bases, 6 bases remained unmatched. Full variable domain (missing parts from reference TRBV11-3 and TRBJ2-1): EAGVVQSPRYKIIEKKQPVAFWCNPISGHNTLYWYLQNLGQGPELLIRYENEEAVDDSQLPKDRFSAERLKGVDSTLKIQPAELGDSAVYLCASSGRSGGYNEQFFGPGTRLTVL.

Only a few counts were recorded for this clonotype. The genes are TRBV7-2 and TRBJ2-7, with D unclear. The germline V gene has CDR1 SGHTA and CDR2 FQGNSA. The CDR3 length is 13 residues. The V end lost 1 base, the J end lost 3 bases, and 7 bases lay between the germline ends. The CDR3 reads CASSLGRNYEQYF. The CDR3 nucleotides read TGTGCCAGCAGCTTAGGACGGAACTACGAGCAGTACTTC.

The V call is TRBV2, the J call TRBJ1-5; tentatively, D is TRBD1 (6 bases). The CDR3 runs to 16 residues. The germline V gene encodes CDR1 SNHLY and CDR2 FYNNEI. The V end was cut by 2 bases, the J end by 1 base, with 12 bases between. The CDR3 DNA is TGTGCCAGCAGTGAATACGGGGGCGCGAGCAATCAGCCCCAGCATTTT. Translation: CASSEYGGASNQPQHF.

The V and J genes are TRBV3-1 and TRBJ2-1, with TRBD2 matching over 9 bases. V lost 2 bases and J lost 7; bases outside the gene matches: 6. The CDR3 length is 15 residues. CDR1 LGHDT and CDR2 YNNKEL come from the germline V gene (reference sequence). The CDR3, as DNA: TGTGCCAGCAGCCAAATGAGCGGGGGGAAAAATGAGCAGTTCTTC. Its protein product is CASSQMSGGKNEQFF.

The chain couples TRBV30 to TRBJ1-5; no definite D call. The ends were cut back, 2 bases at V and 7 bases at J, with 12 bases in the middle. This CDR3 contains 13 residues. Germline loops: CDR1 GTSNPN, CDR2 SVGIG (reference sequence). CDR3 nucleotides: TGTGCCTGGAGTCAAAACACCCAACAGCCCCAGCATTTT. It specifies CAWSQNTQQPQHF. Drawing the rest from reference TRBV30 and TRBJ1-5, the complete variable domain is SQTIHQWPATLVQPVGSPLSLECTVEGTSNPNLYWYRQAAGRGLQLLFYSVGIGQISSEVPQNLSASRPQDRQFILSSKKLLLSDSGFYLCAWSQNTQQPQHFGDGTRLSIL.

CDR3 protein: CASSPDGNTGELFF. In nucleotides, the CDR3 is TGCGCCAGCAGTCCGGACGGGAACACCGGGGAGCTGTTTTTT. V and J are TRBV5-1 and TRBJ2-2; D not resolved. CDR3 length: 14 amino acids. Germline-derived CDR1 and CDR2 are SGHRS and YFSETQ. Trimming cost V 5 bases and J 1 base, with 9 bases left between them.

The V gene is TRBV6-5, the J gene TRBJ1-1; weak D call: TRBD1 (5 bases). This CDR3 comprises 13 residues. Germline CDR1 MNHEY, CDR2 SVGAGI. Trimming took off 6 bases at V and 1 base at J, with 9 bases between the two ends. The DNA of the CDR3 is TGTGCCAGCAGGTGGGGGGGGAACACTGAAGCTTTCTTT. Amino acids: CASRWGGNTEAFF.

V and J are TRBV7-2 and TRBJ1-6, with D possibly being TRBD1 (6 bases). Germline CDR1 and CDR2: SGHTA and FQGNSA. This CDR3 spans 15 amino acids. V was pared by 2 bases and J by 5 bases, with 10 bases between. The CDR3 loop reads CASSLITGHNSPLHF. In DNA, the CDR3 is TGTGCCAGCAGCTTAATTACAGGGCATAATTCACCCCTCCACTTT.

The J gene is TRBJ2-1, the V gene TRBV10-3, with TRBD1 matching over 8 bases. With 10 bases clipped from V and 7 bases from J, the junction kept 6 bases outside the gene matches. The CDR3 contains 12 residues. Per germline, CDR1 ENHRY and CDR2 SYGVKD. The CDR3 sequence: CATDRQGNEQFF. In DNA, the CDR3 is TGTGCCACCGATCGACAGGGGAATGAGCAGTTCTTC.

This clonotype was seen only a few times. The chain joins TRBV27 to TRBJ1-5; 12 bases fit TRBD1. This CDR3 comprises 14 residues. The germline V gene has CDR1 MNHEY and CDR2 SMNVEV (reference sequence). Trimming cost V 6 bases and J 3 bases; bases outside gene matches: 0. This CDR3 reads CASRGQGANQPQHF. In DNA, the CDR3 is TGTGCCAGCAGGGGACAGGGGGCCAATCAGCCCCAGCATTTT.